This TCR beta chain is drawn from a study of T cells in Graves' hyperthyroidism and ophthalmopathy. Study background: Blood from the periphery was taken at initial diagnosis, before any treatment. Overall study findings and caveats: Blood samples included most of the expanded thyroid clonotypes exceeding 0.001.

This clonotype was picked up many times. Its cognate antigen is unknown. Amplification of TCR beta CDR3 regions used RNA as the template. A first-round RT-PCR of the TCR CDR3 used the HTBI primer set. In TCRdb, the multiplex PCR reads were re-called with MiXCR into one record per CDR3 protein. The sample records approximately 610,000 distinct CDR3 sequences, about 14% being singletons. This CDR3 is 17 amino acids long. The trim removed 2 bases at V and 2 bases at J, leaving 11 bases unmatched. From germline, CDR1 is MGHDK and CDR2 SYGVNS. The sequence was obtained from a middle-aged woman with Graves' ophthalmopathy. The rearrangement links TRBV25-1 to TRBJ2-7; 8 nucleotides align to TRBD2. Sequencing was performed on blood. The CDR3 sequence: CASSEEGVAGPTYEQYF. DNA of the CDR3: TGTGCCAGCAGTGAAGAAGGGGTAGCGGGACCCACCTACGAGCAGTACTTC.